This is a list of T cell receptor beta chains from one sample in a study of blood T cell repertoires in COVID-19. Only in-frame clones appear in the TCRdb table, and some are missing; sequencing was by immunoSEQ multiplex PCR. Among approximately 150,000 clones, roughly 84% were seen once, and the ten largest hold approximately 5.1%. The specimen was PBMCs or T cells enriched from blood (not recorded which). These receptors were obtained from a man aged 65 to 79 who had been exposed to COVID-19. Both conserved end residues are part of each CDR3. The D gene is left open where the match is weak. Only part of the rows carry a size: once, few, many, or a class if the clone is expanded.

J: TRBJ1-1; V: TRBV28; size: NA; D: NA; CDR3: CASSPRTLGRGAFF; DNA: TGTGCCAGCAGTCCGAGGACCCTTGGACGGGGAGCTTTCTTT
J: TRBJ2-5; V: TRBV19; size: NA; D: TRBD2; CDR3: CASSIIAGKQETQYF; DNA: TGTGCCAGTAGTATAATAGCGGGAAAACAAGAGACCCAGTACTTC
J: TRBJ2-1; V: TRBV19; size: once; D: NA; CDR3: CASRGLGGNEQFF; DNA: TGTGCCAGTCGAGGCCTGGGGGGCAATGAGCAGTTCTTC
J: TRBJ1-3; V: TRBV2; size: NA; D: NA; CDR3: CASSEGPISGNTIYF; DNA: TGTGCCAGCAGTGAAGGTCCTATCTCTGGAAACACCATATATTTT
J: TRBJ1-2; V: TRBV7-2; size: few; D: NA; CDR3: CASSLTPKDGYTF; DNA: TGTGCCAGCAGCTTGACTCCAAAAGATGGCTACACCTTC
J: TRBJ1-3; V: TRBV3-1/TRBV3-2; size: NA; D: NA; CDR3: CASSQPAGGNTIYF; DNA: TGTGCCAGCAGCCAACCCGCAGGGGGAAACACCATATATTTT
J: TRBJ1-3; V: TRBV28; size: few; D: TRBD1; CDR3: CASSSTGVGNTIYF; DNA: TGTGCCAGCAGTTCGACAGGGGTGGGAAACACCATATATTTT
J: TRBJ2-7; V: TRBV10-1; size: NA; D: NA; CDR3: CASRQQGYEQYF; DNA: TGCGCCAGCAGGCAACAGGGTTACGAGCAGTACTTC
J: TRBJ1-1; V: TRBV6-2/TRBV6-3; size: NA; D: TRBD1; CDR3: CASSSTVGQGGTEAFF; DNA: TGTGCCAGCAGTTCCACCGTGGGACAGGGAGGCACTGAAGCTTTCTTT
J: TRBJ1-3; V: TRBV6-5; size: NA; D: NA; CDR3: CASRSDFSGNTIYF; DNA: TGTGCCAGCAGATCGGACTTCTCTGGAAACACCATATATTTT
J: TRBJ2-7; V: TRBV15; size: NA; D: NA; CDR3: CATSRDSGEQYF; DNA: TGTGCCACCAGCAGAGATTCGGGCGAGCAGTACTTC
J: TRBJ2-1; V: TRBV11-2; size: NA; D: TRBD2; CDR3: CASRTPLKAGDTNEQFF; DNA: TGTGCCAGCAGAACCCCACTAAAGGCGGGAGATACCAATGAGCAGTTCTTC
J: TRBJ2-3; V: TRBV2; size: NA; D: NA; CDR3: CASGGEVLSTDTQYF; DNA: TGTGCCAGCGGCGGAGAGGTACTAAGCACAGATACGCAGTATTTT
J: TRBJ1-1; V: TRBV3-1/TRBV3-2; size: NA; D: NA; CDR3: CASSQASARNTEAFF; DNA: TGTGCCAGCAGCCAAGCTTCGGCTAGGAACACTGAAGCTTTCTTT
J: TRBJ2-3; V: TRBV4-1; size: once; D: TRBD2; CDR3: CASRAGFSTDTQYF; DNA: TGCGCCAGCCGAGCGGGGTTTAGCACAGATACGCAGTATTTT
J: TRBJ2-1; V: TRBV28; size: NA; D: TRBD2; CDR3: CASSSARSGNPTYNEQFF; DNA: TGTGCCAGCAGCTCAGCCCGTAGCGGGAACCCAACCTACAATGAGCAGTTCTTC
J: TRBJ2-7; V: TRBV3-1/TRBV3-2; size: NA; D: TRBD2; CDR3: CASSPGLAGSSYEQYF; DNA: TGTGCCAGCAGCCCGGGACTAGCGGGGAGCTCCTACGAGCAGTACTTC
J: TRBJ1-2; V: TRBV7-9; size: NA; D: NA; CDR3: CASSPGTFSNYGYTF; DNA: TGTGCCAGCAGCCCGGGGACTTTTTCGAACTATGGCTACACCTTC
J: TRBJ1-5; V: TRBV18; size: NA; D: TRBD1; CDR3: CASSQGTGSNQPQHF; DNA: TGTGCCAGCTCACAAGGGACAGGAAGCAATCAGCCCCAGCATTTT
J: TRBJ2-7; V: TRBV6-2/TRBV6-3; size: once; D: NA; CDR3: CASSPGVSYEQYF; DNA: TGTGCCAGCAGTCCCGGGGTGAGCTACGAGCAGTACTTC
J: TRBJ2-2; V: TRBV5-4; size: NA; D: NA; CDR3: CASTPAGLTNTGELFF; DNA: TGTGCCAGCACCCCCGCGGGGTTGACGAACACCGGGGAGCTGTTTTTT
J: TRBJ1-2; V: TRBV7-3; size: NA; D: TRBD1; CDR3: CASSLGQGYGYTF; DNA: TGTGCCAGCAGCTTGGGACAGGGCTATGGCTACACCTTC
J: TRBJ1-2; V: TRBV19; size: NA; D: TRBD1; CDR3: CASSTRGQGEGYTF; DNA: TGTGCCAGTAGTACAAGGGGACAGGGCGAAGGCTACACCTTC
J: TRBJ2-7; V: TRBV30; size: few; D: TRBD2; CDR3: CAWSVRTSGSYEQYF; DNA: TGTGCCTGGAGTGTACGGACTAGCGGCTCCTACGAGCAGTACTTC
J: TRBJ1-4; V: TRBV12-3/TRBV12-4; size: NA; D: NA; CDR3: CASRFRRGEKLFF; DNA: TGTGCCAGCAGATTTAGACGGGGGGAAAAACTGTTTTTT
J: TRBJ1-5; V: TRBV7-8; size: NA; D: TRBD1; CDR3: CASSLMGQLNQPQHF; DNA: TGTGCCAGCAGCCTAATGGGACAGCTCAATCAGCCCCAGCATTTT
J: TRBJ2-3; V: TRBV7-3; size: NA; D: TRBD2; CDR3: CASSLQPSGGTDTQYF; DNA: TGTGCCAGCAGCTTACAACCTAGCGGGGGCACAGATACGCAGTATTTT